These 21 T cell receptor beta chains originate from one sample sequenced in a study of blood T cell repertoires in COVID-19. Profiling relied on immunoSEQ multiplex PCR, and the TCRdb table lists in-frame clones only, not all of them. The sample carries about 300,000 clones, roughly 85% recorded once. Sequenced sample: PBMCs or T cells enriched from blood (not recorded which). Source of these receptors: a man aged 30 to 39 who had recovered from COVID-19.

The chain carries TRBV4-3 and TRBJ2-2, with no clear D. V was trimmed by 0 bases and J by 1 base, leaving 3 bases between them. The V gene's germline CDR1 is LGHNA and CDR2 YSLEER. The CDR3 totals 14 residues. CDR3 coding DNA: TGCGCCAGCAGCCAAGATAGGAACACCGGGGAGCTGTTTTTT. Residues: CASSQDRNTGELFF.

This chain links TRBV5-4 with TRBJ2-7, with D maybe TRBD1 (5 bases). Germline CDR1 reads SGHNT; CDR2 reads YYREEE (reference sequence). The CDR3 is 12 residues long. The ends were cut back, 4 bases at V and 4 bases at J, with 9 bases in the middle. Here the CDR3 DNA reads TGTGCCAGCAGCCGACCAGGGTACGAGCAGTACTTC. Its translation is CASSRPGYEQYF. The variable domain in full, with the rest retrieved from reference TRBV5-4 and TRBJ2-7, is ETGVTQSPTHLIKTRGQQVTLRCSSQSGHNTVSWYQQALGQGPQFIFQYYREEENGRGNFPPRFSGLQFPNYSSELNVNALELDDSALYLCASSRPGYEQYFGPGTRLTVT.

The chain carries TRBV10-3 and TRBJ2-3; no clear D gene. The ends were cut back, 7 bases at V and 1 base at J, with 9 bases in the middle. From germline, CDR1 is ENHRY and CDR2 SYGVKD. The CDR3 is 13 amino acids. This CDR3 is CAINNPGTDTQYF. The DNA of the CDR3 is TGTGCCATCAATAACCCGGGCACAGATACGCAGTATTTT.

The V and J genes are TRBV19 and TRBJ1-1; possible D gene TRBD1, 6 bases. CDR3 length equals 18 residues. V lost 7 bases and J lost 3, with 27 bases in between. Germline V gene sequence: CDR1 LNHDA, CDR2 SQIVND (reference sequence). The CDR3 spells CASTRWGGAALTDTEAFF. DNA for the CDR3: TGTGCCAGTACGAGATGGGGGGGCGCGGCATTAACGGACACTGAAGCTTTCTTT.

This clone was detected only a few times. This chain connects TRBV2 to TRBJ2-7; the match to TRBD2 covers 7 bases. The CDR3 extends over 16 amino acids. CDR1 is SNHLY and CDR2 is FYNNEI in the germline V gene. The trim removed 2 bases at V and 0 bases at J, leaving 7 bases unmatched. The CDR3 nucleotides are TGTGCCAGCAGTGAACATTTGGGGGGGTACTCCTACGAGCAGTACTTC. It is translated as CASSEHLGGYSYEQYF.

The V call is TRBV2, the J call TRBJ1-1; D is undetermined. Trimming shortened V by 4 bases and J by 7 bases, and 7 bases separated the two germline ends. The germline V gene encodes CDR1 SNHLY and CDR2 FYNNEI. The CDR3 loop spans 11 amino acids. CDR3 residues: CASSGEGEAFF. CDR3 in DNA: TGTGCCAGCAGTGGTGAGGGTGAAGCTTTCTTT.

In nucleotides, the CDR3 is TGTGCCTGGAGTGCCCAGGGGGCGAACACTGAAGCTTTCTTT. Encoded protein: CAWSAQGANTEAFF. The gene calls are TRBV30 and TRBJ1-1, with TRBD1 identical over 8 bases. CDR1 GTSNPN and CDR2 SVGIG come from the germline V gene (reference sequence). The CDR3 is 14 residues long. Trimming removed 1 base from V and 1 base from J; junction bases left unmatched: 2. The complete variable domain, with remaining parts taken from reference TRBV30 and TRBJ1-1, reads SQTIHQWPATLVQPVGSPLSLECTVEGTSNPNLYWYRQAAGRGLQLLFYSVGIGQISSEVPQNLSASRPQDRQFILSSKKLLLSDSGFYLCAWSAQGANTEAFFGQGTRLTVV.

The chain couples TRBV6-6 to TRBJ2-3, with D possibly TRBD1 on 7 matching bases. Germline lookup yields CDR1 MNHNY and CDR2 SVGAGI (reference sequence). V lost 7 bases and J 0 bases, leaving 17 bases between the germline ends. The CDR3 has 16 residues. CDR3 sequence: CASTPGGTDSTDTQYF. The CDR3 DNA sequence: TGTGCCAGCACCCCAGGGGGGACAGATAGCACAGATACGCAGTATTTT.

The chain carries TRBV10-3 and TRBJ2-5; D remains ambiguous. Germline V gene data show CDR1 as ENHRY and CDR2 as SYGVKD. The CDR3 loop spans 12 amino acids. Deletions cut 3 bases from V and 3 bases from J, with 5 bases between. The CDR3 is CAISDQEETQYF. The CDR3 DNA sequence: TGTGCCATCAGTGACCAGGAAGAGACCCAGTACTTC.

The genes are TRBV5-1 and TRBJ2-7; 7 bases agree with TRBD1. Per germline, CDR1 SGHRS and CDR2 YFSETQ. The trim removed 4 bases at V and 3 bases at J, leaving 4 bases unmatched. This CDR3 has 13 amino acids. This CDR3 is CASSKWDSYEQYF. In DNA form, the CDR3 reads TGCGCCAGCAGCAAATGGGACAGCTACGAGCAGTACTTC.

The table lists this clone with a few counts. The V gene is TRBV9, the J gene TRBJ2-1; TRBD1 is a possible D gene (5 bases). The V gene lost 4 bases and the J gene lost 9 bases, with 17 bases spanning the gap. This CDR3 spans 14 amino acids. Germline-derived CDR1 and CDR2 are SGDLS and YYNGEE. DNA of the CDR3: TGTGCCAGCAGCACCCCAGGGAATGAAGCTGAGCAGTTCTTC. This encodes CASSTPGNEAEQFF.

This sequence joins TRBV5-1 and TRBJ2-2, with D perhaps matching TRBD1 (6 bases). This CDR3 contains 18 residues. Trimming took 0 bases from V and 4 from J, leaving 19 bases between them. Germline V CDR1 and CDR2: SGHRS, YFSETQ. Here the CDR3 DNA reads TGCGCCAGCAGCTTGGCGTATTCGTGGGGGCGGATCACCGGGGAGCTGTTTTTT. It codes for CASSLAYSWGRITGELFF.

The CDR3 coding sequence is TGTGCCAGCACAGACTTTAACTATGGCTACACCTTC. It is translated as CASTDFNYGYTF. The chain is built from TRBV2 and TRBJ1-2, with D unclear. Germline CDR1 SNHLY, CDR2 FYNNEI. The V end was cut by 7 bases, the J end by 1 base, with 7 bases between. This CDR3 contains 12 residues.

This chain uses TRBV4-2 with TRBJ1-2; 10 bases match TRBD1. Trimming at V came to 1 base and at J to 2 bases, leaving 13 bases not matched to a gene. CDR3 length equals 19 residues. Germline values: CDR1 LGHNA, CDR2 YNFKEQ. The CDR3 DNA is TGTGCCAGCAGCCAAGTTGCGCCGGGACAGGGGCCACTCAACTATGGCTACACCTTC. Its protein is CASSQVAPGQGPLNYGYTF.

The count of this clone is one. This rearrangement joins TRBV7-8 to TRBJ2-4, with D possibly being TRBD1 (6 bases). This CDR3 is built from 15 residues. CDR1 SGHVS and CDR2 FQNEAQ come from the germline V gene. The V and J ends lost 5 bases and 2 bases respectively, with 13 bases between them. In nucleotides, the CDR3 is TGTGCCAGCAGCACAACCGGGACATCCAAAAACATTCAGTACTTC. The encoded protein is CASSTTGTSKNIQYF.

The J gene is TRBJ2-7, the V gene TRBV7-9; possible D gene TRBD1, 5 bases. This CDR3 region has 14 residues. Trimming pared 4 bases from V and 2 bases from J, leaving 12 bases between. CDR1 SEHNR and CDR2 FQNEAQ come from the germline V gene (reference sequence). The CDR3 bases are TGTGCCAGCAGCTCCCAGGGAAACCCCTACGAGCAGTACTTC. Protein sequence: CASSSQGNPYEQYF.

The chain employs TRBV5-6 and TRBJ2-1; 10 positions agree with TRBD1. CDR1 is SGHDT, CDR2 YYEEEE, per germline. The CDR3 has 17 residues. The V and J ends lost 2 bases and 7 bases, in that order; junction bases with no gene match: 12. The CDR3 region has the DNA TGTGCCAGCAGCTTTACGACCGGGACAGGGGTGGGAAATGAGCAGTTCTTC. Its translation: CASSFTTGTGVGNEQFF.

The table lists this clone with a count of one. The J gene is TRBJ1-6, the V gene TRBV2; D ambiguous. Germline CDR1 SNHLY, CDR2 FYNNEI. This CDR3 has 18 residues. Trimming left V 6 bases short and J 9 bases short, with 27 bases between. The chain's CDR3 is CASRLMAPTTTSTSPLHF. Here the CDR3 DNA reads TGTGCCAGCAGATTAATGGCCCCCACAACTACTTCAACTTCACCCCTCCACTTT.

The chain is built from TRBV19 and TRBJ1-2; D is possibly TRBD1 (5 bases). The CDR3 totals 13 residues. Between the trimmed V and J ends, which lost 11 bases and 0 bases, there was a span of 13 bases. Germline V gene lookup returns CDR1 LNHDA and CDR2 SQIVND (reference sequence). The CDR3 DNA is TGTGCCGCCGACAGCAGGACTAACTATGGCTACACCTTC. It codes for CAADSRTNYGYTF.

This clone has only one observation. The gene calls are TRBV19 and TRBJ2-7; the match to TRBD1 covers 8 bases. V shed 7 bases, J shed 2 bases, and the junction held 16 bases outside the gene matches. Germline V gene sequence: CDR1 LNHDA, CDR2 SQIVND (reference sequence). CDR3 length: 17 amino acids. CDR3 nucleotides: TGTGCCAGTATCGGCCAACATCAACGACAGGGGACCTACGAGCAGTACTTC. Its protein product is CASIGQHQRQGTYEQYF.

This CDR3 is CASAQGGTKPQHF. CDR3 nucleotides: TGTGCCAGCGCTCAGGGAGGAACTAAGCCCCAGCATTTT. The chain joins TRBV28 to TRBJ1-5; D possibly corresponds to TRBD1 (5 bases). V was pared by 8 bases and J by 8 bases, with 16 bases between. Germline V CDR1 and CDR2: MDHEN, SYDVKM. The CDR3 sequence is 13 residues long. Full variable domain (rest looked up from reference TRBV28 and TRBJ1-5): DVKVTQSSRYLVKRTGEKVFLECVQDMDHENMFWYRQDPGLGLRLIYFSYDVKMKEKGDIPEGYSVSREKKERFSLILESASTNQTSMYLCASAQGGTKPQHFGDGTRLSIL.